The text below deals with one T cell receptor beta chain. This clonotype was counted at least ten times. Its antigen specificity is not known. No quality values exist for individual bases; no much larger clone is one base distant. Receptors were amplified or captured by multiplex PCR. For sequencing, an Illumina HiSeq 4000 was employed. iRepertoire HTBI primers and Arm-PCR amplification of CDR3 regions were used to construct TCR beta libraries. Before sequencing, the PCR products underwent gel purification. The original methods were these. Gene usage analysis of CDR3 amino acid clonotypes relied on the 60 to 65 TRBV and 15 or so TRBJ segments identified across samples. Filtered high-quality paired reads were merged into contigs using COPE and FqMerger. BLAST was used to align contigs to IMGT TRBV, TRBD and TRBJ reference genes, and CDR3 was defined according to IMGT. Clonotypes above 0.1% frequency were classified as highly expanded clones. Repertoire diversity was measured by Shannon entropy, and V-J evenness by the Gini coefficient. Public clonotypes were defined as clonotypes shared by more than one individual. The raw public data were reprocessed by TCRdb itself: fastp quality trimming at Q25, MiXCR clonotype calling, in-frame beta chains only. Identical CDR3 proteins give one entry, which carries the most common genes and DNA. These V and J calls are TCRdb output, not the study's own analysis. In this sample the table shows roughly 220,000 distinct CDR3 sequences, about 17% of which occur a single time. 22% of the sample is taken by the ten largest.

This entry is derived from a study of regulatory T cells in long-lasting Graves disease (dated by TCRdb to the early 2020s). General notes on the study: Antithyroid drugs had been taken for less than 3 months by newly diagnosed Graves' disease patients. A total of 33 samples underwent TCR sequencing, from around 13 patients with persistent Graves' disease and 20 or so patients with newly diagnosed Graves' disease. The study was conducted in China and was registered as a clinical trial. Patients with persistent Graves' disease were compared with patients with newly diagnosed Graves' disease using TCR sequencing and RNA sequencing of peripheral blood. Overall study outcomes, separate from this receptor: The authors noted that the small sample size was a limitation that may lower accuracy. Compared with newly diagnosed patients, persistent Graves' disease patients had lower TCR Shannon entropy and fewer highly expanded clones, which suggests clonal expansion. A larger number of public clonotypes was shared among persistent patients (around 3,000) than among newly diagnosed patients (approximately 930). Sequencing and analysis were limited to the TCR beta chain. Because the primary lesion, thyroid tissue, could not be accessed, the study looked at peripheral blood alone.

This specimen's time point label, per the study, means: newly diagnosed GD, antithyroid drugs for less than 3 months. RNA was extracted from PBMCs in TRIzol for both TCR sequencing and RNA sequencing. Graves' disease was diagnosed according to American Thyroid Association guidelines. Recruitment of patients was carried out at an endocrinology department in Xi'an, China. From each patient, around 8.3 milliliters of peripheral blood was collected into an EDTA anticoagulant tube. Ficoll Paque Plus density gradient separation was used to isolate PBMCs, and no further T cell sorting was done. An Agilent 2100 Bioanalyzer and agarose gel were used to assess RNA quality, and a NanoDrop 2000 was used to measure RNA concentration. This material consisted of peripheral blood mononuclear cells (PBMCs), taken at new diagnosis, from a patient treated with antithyroid drugs. This TCR came from a female donor with Graves disease.

Here the CDR3 is given as CATSDFKRANNEQFF. The DNA is as follows: TGTGCCACCAGTGATTTCAAGCGGGCGAACAATGAGCAGTTCTTC. In this chain, TRBV24-1 is recombined with TRBJ2-1, and TRBD2 may be the D gene, going by 6 matching bases. The CDR3 covers 15 residues, taking in both the cysteine and the phenylalanine. The kept DNA is CDR3 alone, 45 bases in frame from the first base. Between the V and J ends, shortened by 1 base and 5 bases respectively, the junction contains 11 bases. CDR1 and CDR2 are drawn from the germline V gene: KGHDR, SFDVKD.